The rows below give T cell receptor beta chains drawn from one sample of a study of shared clonotypes between healthy human individuals. Repertoires were generated with immunoSEQ multiplex PCR, while TCRdb's copy carries only in-frame clones and drops some. The top ten clones hold more than 0.9% of a sample with 1.5 million to 2.5 million clones, approximately 95% of them seen once. Specimen: naive CD8+ T cells sorted from blood. The origin of the receptors is a man between 18 and 35 years old in good health. CDR3s include the opening cysteine and the closing phenylalanine or tryptophan. The order of the fields is V gene, clone size, CDR3 protein. Clone size is given for some rows only: seen once, a few or many times, or a class if the clone is expanded.

v_gene: TRBV14; abundance: .; CDR3aa: CASSQVPSDTQYF
v_gene: TRBV7-9; abundance: .; CDR3aa: CASRGPGLAGGLRETQYF
v_gene: TRBV2; abundance: .; CDR3aa: CASSEEGDRVNQPQHF
v_gene: TRBV5-4; abundance: .; CDR3aa: CASSPRGQAGELFF
v_gene: TRBV2; abundance: .; CDR3aa: CASQTSRWGDNSPLHF
v_gene: TRBV27; abundance: .; CDR3aa: CASSQNPGHREQYF
v_gene: TRBV28; abundance: .; CDR3aa: CASSLVTGGTDTQYF
v_gene: TRBV29-1; abundance: .; CDR3aa: CSTFTDSYQPQHF
v_gene: TRBV6-5; abundance: .; CDR3aa: CASKGSGELFF
v_gene: TRBV5-5; abundance: .; CDR3aa: CASSLGVPYEQYF
v_gene: TRBV19; abundance: .; CDR3aa: CASSILGNTGELFF
v_gene: TRBV11-2; abundance: .; CDR3aa: CASSRGAGTGVRGQYF
v_gene: TRBV30; abundance: .; CDR3aa: CAWGPRTGHEQYF
v_gene: TRBV12-1; abundance: .; CDR3aa: CASSFARRGSSYEQYF
v_gene: TRBV27; abundance: .; CDR3aa: CASGRGLSNQPQHF
v_gene: TRBV29-1; abundance: once; CDR3aa: CSVARGSVNTEAFF
v_gene: TRBV5-4; abundance: .; CDR3aa: CASTDELASSYEQYF
v_gene: TRBV29-1; abundance: .; CDR3aa: CSVASYYEQYF
v_gene: TRBV6-5; abundance: .; CDR3aa: CASSTRQGDYEQYF
v_gene: TRBV13; abundance: .; CDR3aa: CASSLGGEELADTQYF
v_gene: TRBV6-5; abundance: .; CDR3aa: CASSYSALGNQPQHF
v_gene: TRBV28; abundance: .; CDR3aa: CASSFAGEGDEQYF
v_gene: TRBV9; abundance: .; CDR3aa: CASSVVGRDTDTQYF
v_gene: TRBV28; abundance: .; CDR3aa: CASSSGTGSYEQYF
v_gene: TRBV10-3; abundance: once; CDR3aa: CAISDRDQVYEQYF
v_gene: TRBV5-1; abundance: .; CDR3aa: CASSLNWANTEAFF
v_gene: TRBV27; abundance: .; CDR3aa: CASSLSASRNYRTYTF
v_gene: TRBV4-3; abundance: .; CDR3aa: CASSVGTGETYEQYF
v_gene: TRBV27; abundance: .; CDR3aa: CASSLSHSSYNEQFF
v_gene: TRBV28; abundance: .; CDR3aa: CASSTTGGPYEQYF
v_gene: TRBV10-1; abundance: once; CDR3aa: CASSPGLSYEQYF